What follows are 19 T cell receptor beta chains derived from one specimen sequenced in a study of CD8 T cells in ankylosing spondylitis. Study-wide results and limits: Ankylosing spondylitis blood seemed to carry a telltale TCR beta motif made of several highly homologous variants.

These receptors' antigens are unknown. Each CDR3 protein is one row after TCRdb ran MiXCR on the 5' RACE reads. The sample holds approximately 400,000 distinct CDR3 sequences, approximately 17% seen once. Material: blood, either unsorted or a sorted T cell fraction (not recorded which). Receptors were obtained from a male donor with ankylosing spondylitis.

This chain links TRBV6-2 or TRBV6-3 with TRBJ2-4; TRBD2 matches at 9 bases. The CDR3 has 14 residues. J lost 6 bases, V lost 5 bases, and 5 bases had no gene match. The germline gives CDR1 MNHEY, CDR2 SVGEGT. The CDR3 region has the DNA TGTGCCAGCAGTGGAGGGACTAGCCCAAACATTCAGTACTTC. Amino acid sequence: CASSGGTSPNIQYF.

CDR3 nucleotides: TGTGCCAGCAGCTTGCGGGGCACTAGCAACACCGGGGAGCTGTTTTTT. Its protein is CASSLRGTSNTGELFF. This chain joins TRBV7-2 and TRBJ2-2; D possibly corresponds to TRBD2 (6 bases). The V gene lost 3 bases and the J gene lost 2 bases, with 13 bases spanning the gap. In germline, CDR1 is SGHTA, CDR2 FQGNSA. The CDR3 loop spans 16 amino acids.

The chain carries TRBV28 and TRBJ2-3, with 8 nucleotides matching TRBD1. J was trimmed by 6 bases and V by 2 bases; bases with no gene match: 7. Germline values: CDR1 MDHEN, CDR2 SYDVKM. The CDR3 runs to 15 residues. The CDR3 DNA sequence: TGTGCCAGCAGTTTAAGACAGGGGATTGGGGATACGCAGTATTTT. Amino acid sequence: CASSLRQGIGDTQYF.

This clonotype was recorded a few times. The chain carries TRBV6-5 and TRBJ2-3; 13 nucleotides align to TRBD2. Germline CDR1 MNHEY, CDR2 SVGAGI. Unmatched junction bases numbered 4, after V lost 4 bases and J lost 3 bases. The CDR3 is 16 residues long. This CDR3 reads CASSLTTSGRTDTQYF. CDR3 DNA sequence: TGTGCCAGCAGTTTGACGACTAGCGGGAGGACAGATACGCAGTATTTT.

This clonotype has ten or more counts. The chain employs TRBV20-1 and TRBJ1-1; D might be TRBD1 (6 bases). The CDR3 covers 15 residues. Per the germline V gene, CDR1 is DFQATT and CDR2 is SNEGSKA (reference sequence). The ends were cut back, 6 bases at V and 6 bases at J, with 23 bases in the middle. The CDR3 region has the DNA TGCAGTGCCGTGGGACAACCCAGGGGTTTACCTGAAGCTTTCTTT. It is translated as CSAVGQPRGLPEAFF.

The chain couples TRBV30 to TRBJ1-6, with D possibly being TRBD1 (6 bases). The germline gives CDR1 GTSNPN, CDR2 SVGIG (reference sequence). V gave up 0 bases and J gave up 11 bases, with 17 bases separating them. The CDR3 has 15 amino acids. For the CDR3, the DNA is TGTGCCTGGAGTGTCGAACAGGGTGCGGGGGCACCCCTCCACTTT. Translation gives CAWSVEQGAGAPLHF.

The chain recombines TRBV2 with TRBJ1-4; D may be TRBD1 (5 bases). V lost 3 bases to trimming and J lost 8 bases, with 19 bases between them. CDR3 length: 16 residues. Germline V gene sequence: CDR1 SNHLY, CDR2 FYNNEI. CDR3 sequence reads: CASSDPPRGFPEKLFF. The CDR3 DNA sequence: TGTGCCAGCAGTGACCCCCCCCGGGGGTTCCCCGAAAAACTGTTTTTT.

A note on this clonotype: Possible read error: a much larger clone is one base away. The chain uses TRBV7-2 and TRBJ1-2, with unresolved D. The CDR3 extends over 15 amino acids. Germline CDR1 reads SGHTA; CDR2 reads FQGNSA. CDR3 coding DNA: TGTGCCGGCAGCTTAGATCTTAACACGGCGCGCGGCTACACCTTC. The encoded protein is CAGSLDLNTARGYTF.

Ten or more counts support this clonotype. The chain has TRBV29-1 and TRBJ1-1; D is unclear. CDR3 length equals 13 residues. Per germline, CDR1 SQVTM and CDR2 ANQGSEA. Trimming shortened V by 1 base and J by 1 base, and 7 bases separated the two germline ends. This CDR3 reads CSVEGIWNTEAFF. Here the CDR3 DNA reads TGCAGCGTTGAAGGGATTTGGAACACTGAAGCTTTCTTT.

The chain recombines TRBV2 with TRBJ1-5; D unresolved. Germline CDR1 reads SNHLY; CDR2 reads FYNNEI. The CDR3 has 15 residues. Trimming left V 3 bases short and J 4 bases short, with 13 bases between. The CDR3 loop is CASSDGSRRNQPQHF. The DNA of the CDR3 is TGTGCCAGCAGTGACGGGAGCCGCCGGAATCAGCCCCAGCATTTT.

The chain is built from TRBV14 and TRBJ2-7; D unclear. The V end was cut by 0 bases, the J end by 6 bases, with 9 bases between. This CDR3 comprises 13 residues. Germline lookup yields CDR1 SGHDN and CDR2 FVKESK. CDR3 residues: CASSQDRWGEQYF. CDR3 sequence (DNA): TGTGCCAGCAGCCAAGATCGGTGGGGCGAGCAGTACTTC.

The chain combines TRBV27 with TRBJ2-6; D call uncertain. CDR3 length: 13 amino acids. Germline values: CDR1 MNHEY, CDR2 SMNVEV (reference sequence). Deletions cut 6 bases from V and 3 bases from J, with 6 bases between. The CDR3 DNA reads TGTGCCAGCAGGGTTGTTGGGGCCAACGTCCTGACTTTC. It encodes CASRVVGANVLTF.

This clonotype was picked up many times. This chain links TRBV20-1 with TRBJ1-5, with D unresolved. V lost 1 base, J lost 2 bases, and 12 bases lay in between. Germline V gene data show CDR1 as DFQATT and CDR2 as SNEGSKA (reference sequence). This CDR3 region has 15 residues. The CDR3 is CSARGGNGGNQPQHF. The DNA of the CDR3 is TGCAGTGCTAGAGGAGGGAATGGGGGCAATCAGCCCCAGCATTTT.

There are a few counts of this clonotype. The chain uses TRBV2 and TRBJ1-5; no firm D call. The V and J ends lost 7 bases and 5 bases respectively, with 12 bases between them. Germline lookup yields CDR1 SNHLY and CDR2 FYNNEI. CDR3 length equals 13 residues. CDR3: CASTPTGDQPQHF. The CDR3 nucleotides read TGTGCCAGCACTCCCACCGGGGATCAGCCCCAGCATTTT.

This clonotype has at least ten counts. The chain employs TRBV12-3 or TRBV12-4 and TRBJ2-1, with 7 bases lining up with TRBD2. J lost 5 bases, V lost 2 bases, and 3 bases had no gene match. The CDR3 covers 14 residues. The CDR3, as DNA: TGTGCCAGCAGTTTATCGGGAGGCAACAATGAGCAGTTCTTC. Translating gives CASSLSGGNNEQFF.

V is TRBV7-8 and J is TRBJ1-6; 8 nucleotides match TRBD1. Germline CDR1 reads SGHVS; CDR2 reads FQNEAQ. The ends lost 7 bases at V and 5 bases at J; junction bases unmatched: 13. This CDR3 spans 17 amino acids. The chain's CDR3 is CASKERPGQENNSPLHF. The CDR3 nucleotides are TGTGCCAGCAAGGAGAGACCGGGACAGGAAAATAATTCACCCCTCCACTTT.

The rearrangement links TRBV6-1 to TRBJ2-7, with 8 nucleotides matching TRBD2. V gave up 7 bases and J gave up 0 bases; unmatched junction bases: 8. CDR3 size: 15 residues. Per germline, CDR1 MNHNS and CDR2 SASEGT. As DNA, the CDR3 is TGTGCCAGCACCCCCGGGGCGGGGGGCTCCTACGAGCAGTACTTC. It yields the protein CASTPGAGGSYEQYF.

V gene TRBV29-1 combines with J gene TRBJ2-5; the D gene could be TRBD1 or TRBD2 (5 bases each). CDR1 is SQVTM and CDR2 is ANQGSEA in the germline V gene. CDR3 length: 12 amino acids. The V end was cut by 5 bases, the J end by 1 base, with 8 bases between. The CDR3 DNA is TGCAGCGTTTCCGGGGCCCAAGAGACCCAGTACTTC. It codes for CSVSGAQETQYF.

This clonotype has more than one count but fewer than ten. The CDR3 region has the DNA TGCAGTGCCAATGTAGCGGGAGGTGAGACCCAGTACTTC. Amino acids: CSANVAGGETQYF. The chain links TRBV20-1 to TRBJ2-5; 10 nucleotides agree with TRBD2. Trimming cost V 6 bases and J 5 bases; bases outside gene matches: 6. Germline V gene lookup returns CDR1 DFQATT and CDR2 SNEGSKA (reference sequence). CDR3 length equals 13 residues.